This T cell receptor (beta chain) was sequenced for a study of blood T cell repertoires in COVID-19. Study background: Sample material is recorded as cDNA or gDNA derived from T cells, B-cell-depleted T cells, or PBMCs.

As processed by the authors: Amplification of reference gene primers was used by the study to estimate nucleated cell counts. Sequenced by immunoSEQ multiplex PCR; TCRdb stores in-frame clones only, minus some. That table gives V, J and clone size, and the DNA gave D and trimming. The repertoire holds 450,000 or so clones, 70% to 90% seen once, with roughly 0.87% in the top ten. The Seattle patients, enrolled during active infection, were followed longitudinally. The receptor comes from a man aged 18-30 years with COVID-19, enrolled during active disease. Sequencing was done on a sample of peripheral blood.

The CDR3 here is CASSPRGGAIGYGYTF. The DNA of the CDR3 is TGTGCCAGCAGCCCCCGGGGGGGGGCGATCGGCTATGGCTACACCTTC. This chain links TRBV9 with TRBJ1-2, with TRBD1 as a possible D gene (6 bases). V dropped 4 bases and J dropped 4 bases, with 20 bases sitting between them. Germline assignment: CDR1 SGDLS and CDR2 YYNGEE. This CDR3 has 16 amino acids. The full variable domain, rest sourced from reference TRBV9 and TRBJ1-2, is DSGVTQTPKHLITATGQRVTLRCSPRSGDLSVYWYQQSLDQGLQFLIQYYNGEERAKGNILERFSAQQFPDLHSELNLSSLELGDSALYFCASSPRGGAIGYGYTFGSGTRLTVV.